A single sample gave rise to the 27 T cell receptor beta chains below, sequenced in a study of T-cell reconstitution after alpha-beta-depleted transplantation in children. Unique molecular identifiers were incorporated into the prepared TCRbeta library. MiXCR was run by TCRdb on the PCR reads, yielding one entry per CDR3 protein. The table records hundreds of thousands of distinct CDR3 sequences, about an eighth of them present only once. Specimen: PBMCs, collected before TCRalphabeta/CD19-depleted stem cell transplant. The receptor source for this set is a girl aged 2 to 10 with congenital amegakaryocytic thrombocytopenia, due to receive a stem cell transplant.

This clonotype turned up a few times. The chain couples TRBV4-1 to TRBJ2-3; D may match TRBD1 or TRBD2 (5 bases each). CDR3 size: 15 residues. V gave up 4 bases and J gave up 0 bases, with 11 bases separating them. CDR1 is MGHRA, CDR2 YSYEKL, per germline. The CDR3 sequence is CASSRYRTSTDTQYF. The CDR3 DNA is TGCGCCAGCAGCCGTTACAGGACTAGCACAGATACGCAGTATTTT.

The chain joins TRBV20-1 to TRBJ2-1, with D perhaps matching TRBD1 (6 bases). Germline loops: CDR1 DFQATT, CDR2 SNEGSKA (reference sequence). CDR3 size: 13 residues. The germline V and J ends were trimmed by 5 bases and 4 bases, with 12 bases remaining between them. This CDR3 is CSADGTSYNEQFF. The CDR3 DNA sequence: TGCAGTGCTGACGGGACAAGTTACAATGAGCAGTTCTTC.

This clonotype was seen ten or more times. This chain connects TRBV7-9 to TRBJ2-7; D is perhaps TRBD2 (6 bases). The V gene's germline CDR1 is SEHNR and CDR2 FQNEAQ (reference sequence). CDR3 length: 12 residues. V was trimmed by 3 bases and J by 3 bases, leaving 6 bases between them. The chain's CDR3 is CASSFGSYEQYF. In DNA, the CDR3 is TGTGCCAGCAGCTTCGGGAGCTACGAGCAGTACTTC.

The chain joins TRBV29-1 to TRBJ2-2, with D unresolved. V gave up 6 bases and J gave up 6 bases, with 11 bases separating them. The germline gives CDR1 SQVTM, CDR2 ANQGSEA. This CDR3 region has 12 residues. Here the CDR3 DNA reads TGCAGCGTGGGCTGGGTCCCCGGGGAGCTGTTTTTT. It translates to CSVGWVPGELFF.

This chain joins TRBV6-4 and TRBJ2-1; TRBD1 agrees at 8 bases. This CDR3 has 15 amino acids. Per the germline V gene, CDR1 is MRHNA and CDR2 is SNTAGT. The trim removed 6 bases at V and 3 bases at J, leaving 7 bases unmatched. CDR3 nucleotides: TGTGCCAGCAGCGAAACCGGGACAGGCTACAATGAGCAGTTCTTC. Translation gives CASSETGTGYNEQFF.

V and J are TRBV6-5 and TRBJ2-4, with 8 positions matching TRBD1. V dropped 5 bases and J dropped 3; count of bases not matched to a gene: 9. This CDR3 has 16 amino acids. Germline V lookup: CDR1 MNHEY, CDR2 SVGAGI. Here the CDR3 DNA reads TGTGCCAGCAGTACTCCGACAGGGGCGGGCAAAAACATTCAGTACTTC. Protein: CASSTPTGAGKNIQYF.

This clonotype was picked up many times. CDR3 amino acids: CASSLGGQFEAFF. Here the CDR3 DNA reads TGTGCCAGCAGTTTAGGGGGACAGTTTGAAGCTTTCTTT. This rearrangement joins TRBV12-3 or TRBV12-4 to TRBJ1-1, with 7 bases aligning to TRBD1. This CDR3 contains 13 residues. The V segment lost 1 base and the J segment 7 bases; nucleotides outside the gene matches: 3.

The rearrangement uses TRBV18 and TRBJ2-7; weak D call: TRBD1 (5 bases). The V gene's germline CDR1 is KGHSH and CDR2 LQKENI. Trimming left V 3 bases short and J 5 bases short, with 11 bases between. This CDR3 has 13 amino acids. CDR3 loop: CASSPTQDHEQYF. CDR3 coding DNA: TGTGCCAGCTCACCGACACAGGACCACGAGCAGTACTTC.

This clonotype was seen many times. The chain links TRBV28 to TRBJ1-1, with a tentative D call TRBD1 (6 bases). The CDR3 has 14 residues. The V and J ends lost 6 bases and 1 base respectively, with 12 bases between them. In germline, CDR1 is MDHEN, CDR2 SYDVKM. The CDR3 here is CASSMDSWNTEAFF. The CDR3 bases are TGTGCCAGCAGCATGGACAGTTGGAACACTGAAGCTTTCTTT.

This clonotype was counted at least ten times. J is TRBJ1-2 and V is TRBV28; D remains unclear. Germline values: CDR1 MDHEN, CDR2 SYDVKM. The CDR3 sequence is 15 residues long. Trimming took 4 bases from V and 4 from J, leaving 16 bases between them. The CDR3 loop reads CASSSLLAGSYGYTF. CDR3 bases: TGTGCCAGCAGTTCCCTCTTAGCCGGGAGCTATGGCTACACCTTC.

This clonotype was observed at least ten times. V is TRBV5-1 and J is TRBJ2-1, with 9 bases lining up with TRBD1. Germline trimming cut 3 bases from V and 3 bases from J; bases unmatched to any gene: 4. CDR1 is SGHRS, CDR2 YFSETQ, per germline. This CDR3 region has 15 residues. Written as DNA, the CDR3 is TGCGCCAGCAGCTCACAGGGGGCGAGCTACAATGAGCAGTTCTTC. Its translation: CASSSQGASYNEQFF.

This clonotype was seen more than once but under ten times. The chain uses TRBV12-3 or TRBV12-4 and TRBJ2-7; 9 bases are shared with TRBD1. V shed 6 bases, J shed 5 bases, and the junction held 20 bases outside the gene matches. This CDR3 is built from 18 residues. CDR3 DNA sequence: TGTGCCAGCAGCTCGGTTTATAGATCGGGACAGGGAAGGGACGAGCAGTACTTC. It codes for CASSSVYRSGQGRDEQYF.

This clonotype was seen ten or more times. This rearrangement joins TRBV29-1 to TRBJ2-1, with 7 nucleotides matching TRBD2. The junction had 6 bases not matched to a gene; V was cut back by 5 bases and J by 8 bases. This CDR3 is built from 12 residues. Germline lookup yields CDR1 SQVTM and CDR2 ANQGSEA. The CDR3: CSVWTSWDEQFF. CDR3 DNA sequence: TGCAGCGTTTGGACTAGTTGGGATGAGCAGTTCTTC.

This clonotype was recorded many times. CDR3 nucleotide sequence: TGTGCCAGCAGTTTAGCGCTAGTACCACACGTCGTTTGGGGAGTAGGAGACGAGCAGTACTTC. Translation: CASSLALVPHVVWGVGDEQYF. J is TRBJ2-7 and V is TRBV12-3 or TRBV12-4, with a weak D call TRBD2 (5 bases). Trimming cost V 0 bases and J 5 bases, with 32 bases left between them. This CDR3 has 21 amino acids.

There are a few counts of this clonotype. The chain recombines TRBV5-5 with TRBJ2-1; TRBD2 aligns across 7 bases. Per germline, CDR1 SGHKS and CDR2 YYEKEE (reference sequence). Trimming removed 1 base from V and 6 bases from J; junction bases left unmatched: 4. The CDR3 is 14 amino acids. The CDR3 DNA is TGTGCCAGCAGCTTGTCGGGAGGCGTCAATGAGCAGTTCTTC. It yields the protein CASSLSGGVNEQFF. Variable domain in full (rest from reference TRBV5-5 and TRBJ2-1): DAGVTQSPTHLIKTRGQQVTLRCSPISGHKSVSWYQQVLGQGPQFIFQYYEKEERGRGNFPDRFSARQFPNYSSELNVNALLLGDSALYLCASSLSGGVNEQFFGPGTRLTVL.

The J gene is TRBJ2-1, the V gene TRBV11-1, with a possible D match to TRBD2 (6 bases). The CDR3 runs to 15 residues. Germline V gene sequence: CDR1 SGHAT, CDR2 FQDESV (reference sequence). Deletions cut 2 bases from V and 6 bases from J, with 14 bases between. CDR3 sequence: CASSLPGTLSNEQFF. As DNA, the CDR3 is TGTGCCAGCAGCTTACCCGGGACTCTGTCCAATGAGCAGTTCTTC.

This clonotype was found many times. The CDR3 coding sequence is TGCGCCAGCAGTTTCAGGACTGCCCACGAGCAGTACTTC. It translates to CASSFRTAHEQYF. This chain joins TRBV5-1 and TRBJ2-7; a weak D match, TRBD2 (5 bases). CDR3 size: 13 residues. Trimming took off 5 bases at V and 5 bases at J, with 14 bases between the two ends. Germline V gene data show CDR1 as SGHRS and CDR2 as YFSETQ.

CDR3: CAISDLGPPINTEAFF. Written as DNA, the CDR3 is TGTGCCATCAGTGATCTAGGTCCACCGATCAACACTGAAGCTTTCTTT. V is TRBV10-3 and J is TRBJ1-1, with D uncertain. V was shortened by 3 bases and J by 2 bases, with 16 bases between the two germline ends. There are 16 residues in the CDR3. Germline-derived CDR1 and CDR2 are ENHRY and SYGVKD.

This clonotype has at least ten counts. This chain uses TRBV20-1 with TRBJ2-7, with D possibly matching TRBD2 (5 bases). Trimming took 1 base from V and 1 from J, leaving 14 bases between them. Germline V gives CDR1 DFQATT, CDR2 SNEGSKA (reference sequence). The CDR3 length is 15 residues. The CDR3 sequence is CSARAGGSGSYEQYF. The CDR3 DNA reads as TGCAGTGCTAGAGCTGGTGGGAGTGGATCCTACGAGCAGTACTTC.

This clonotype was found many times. CDR3 protein: CASAPAAKPINEKLFF. The CDR3, as DNA: TGCGCCAGCGCCCCGGCCGCCAAACCAATTAATGAAAAACTGTTTTTT. This chain uses TRBV5-1 with TRBJ1-4, with D uncertain. CDR3 length: 16 amino acids. Trimming took off 7 bases at V and 4 bases at J, with 20 bases between the two ends. Germline CDR1 SGHRS, CDR2 YFSETQ.

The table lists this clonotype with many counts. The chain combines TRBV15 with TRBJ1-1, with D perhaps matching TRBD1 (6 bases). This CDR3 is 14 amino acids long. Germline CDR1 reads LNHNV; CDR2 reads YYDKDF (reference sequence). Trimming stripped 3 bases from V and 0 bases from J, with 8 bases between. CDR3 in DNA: TGTGCCACCAGCAGCGACAGGTTGAACACTGAAGCTTTCTTT. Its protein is CATSSDRLNTEAFF. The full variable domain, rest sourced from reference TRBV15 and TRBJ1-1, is DAMVIQNPRYQVTQFGKPVTLSCSQTLNHNVMYWYQQKSSQAPKLLFHYYDKDFNNEADTPDNFQSRRPNTSFCFLDIRSPGLGDTAMYLCATSSDRLNTEAFFGQGTRLTVV.

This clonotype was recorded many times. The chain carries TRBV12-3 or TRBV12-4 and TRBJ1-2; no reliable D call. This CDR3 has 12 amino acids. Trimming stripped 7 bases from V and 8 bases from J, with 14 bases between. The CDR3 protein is CASTSQVRGYTF. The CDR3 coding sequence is TGTGCCAGCACCTCCCAAGTGCGGGGCTACACCTTC.

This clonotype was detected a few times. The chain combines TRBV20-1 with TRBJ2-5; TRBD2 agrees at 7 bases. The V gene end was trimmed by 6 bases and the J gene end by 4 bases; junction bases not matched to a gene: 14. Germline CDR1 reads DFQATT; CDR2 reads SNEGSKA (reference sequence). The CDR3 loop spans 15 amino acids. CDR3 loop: CSARSGLDQLETQYF. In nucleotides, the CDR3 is TGCAGTGCCCGGTCTGGACTAGATCAACTAGAGACCCAGTACTTC.

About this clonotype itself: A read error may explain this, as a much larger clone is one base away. The CDR3 bases are TGTGCCACCCAGGGACCGCTTGGGGAGCGGTTCTTC. Its protein is CATQGPLGERFF. The chain uses TRBV9 and TRBJ2-1, with D perhaps matching TRBD1 or TRBD2 (5 bases each). The CDR3 is 12 amino acids. The germline CDR1 and CDR2 sequences are SGDLS and YYNGEE.

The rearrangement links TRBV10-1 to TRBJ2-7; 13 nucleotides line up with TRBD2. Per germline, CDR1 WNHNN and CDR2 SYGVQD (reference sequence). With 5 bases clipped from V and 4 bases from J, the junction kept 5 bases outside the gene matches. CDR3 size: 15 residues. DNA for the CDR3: TGCGCCAGCAGTCGTGGGGGACTAGCGGGATACGAGCAGTACTTC. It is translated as CASSRGGLAGYEQYF.

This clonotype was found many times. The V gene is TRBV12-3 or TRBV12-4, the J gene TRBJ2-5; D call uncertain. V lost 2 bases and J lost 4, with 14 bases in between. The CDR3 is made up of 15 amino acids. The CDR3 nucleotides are TGTGCCAGCAGTTTATTTACCGCTAAGAGAGAGACCCAGTACTTC. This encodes CASSLFTAKRETQYF.

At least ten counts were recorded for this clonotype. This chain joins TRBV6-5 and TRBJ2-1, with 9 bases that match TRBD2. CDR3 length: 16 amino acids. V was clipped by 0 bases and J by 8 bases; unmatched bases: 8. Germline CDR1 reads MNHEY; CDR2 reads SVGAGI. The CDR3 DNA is TGTGCCAGCAGTTACTCCCCCAGCGGGAGGTTCCATGAGCAGTTCTTC. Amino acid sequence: CASSYSPSGRFHEQFF.